The 13 T cell receptor beta chains presented below share a single source sample, sequenced in a study of long-term antiretroviral therapy in people with HIV. An immunoSEQ assay, version v3.0, was performed at survey level. Sequenced by immunoSEQ multiplex PCR; TCRdb stores in-frame clones only, minus some. The table has 20,000 to 30,000 clones, around four fifths seen once. Specimen: unsorted PBMCs, collected 3 years after starting antiretroviral therapy. All receptors derive from a man between 18 and 35 years old with HIV.

The sample holds one count of this clone. The chain recombines TRBV5-1 with TRBJ2-5, with TRBD2 matching 10 bases. The CDR3 length is 17 residues. V lost 0 bases and J lost 4; bases outside the gene matches: 9. Germline loops: CDR1 SGHRS, CDR2 YFSETQ. In nucleotides, the CDR3 is TGCGCCAGCAGCTTGGTGCTAGCGGGGGCAGCGGCAGAGACCCAGTACTTC. As protein: CASSLVLAGAAAETQYF.

The chain joins TRBV14 to TRBJ2-5; 9 nucleotides match TRBD1. The junction had 6 bases not matched to a gene; V was cut back by 4 bases and J by 3 bases. This CDR3 comprises 15 residues. In germline, CDR1 is SGHDN, CDR2 FVKESK. This chain's CDR3 is CASSRLTGGKETQYF. The CDR3 region has the DNA TGTGCCAGCAGCCGGCTAACAGGGGGCAAAGAGACCCAGTACTTC.

The V gene is TRBV6-1, the J gene TRBJ1-5; no definite D call. Germline V gives CDR1 MNHNS, CDR2 SASEGT. With 6 bases removed from V and 6 bases from J, the gap between germline ends came to 6 bases. CDR3 length: 11 residues. The CDR3: CASRRSQPQHF. For the CDR3, the DNA is TGTGCCAGCAGACGGAGTCAGCCCCAGCATTTT.

The chain couples TRBV5-5 to TRBJ1-5; D is undetermined. From germline, CDR1 is SGHKS and CDR2 YYEKEE (reference sequence). The CDR3 spans 13 residues. V lost 4 bases to trimming and J lost 1 base, with 6 bases between them. CDR3 sequence (DNA): TGTGCCAGCAGCCCGGGCAGCAATCAGCCCCAGCATTTT. It codes for CASSPGSNQPQHF.

This clone showed up just once. The V and J genes are TRBV5-6 and TRBJ1-5, with unresolved D. The CDR3 runs 13 residues. Trimming shortened V by 5 bases and J by 8 bases, and 14 bases separated the two germline ends. Germline V gene data show CDR1 as SGHDT and CDR2 as YYEEEE. DNA for the CDR3: TGTGCCAGCAGTTACACGGGTGGAGAGCCCCAGCATTTT. This codes for CASSYTGGEPQHF.

The genes are TRBV28 and TRBJ2-1; D is possibly TRBD1 or TRBD2 (6 bases each). In germline, CDR1 is MDHEN, CDR2 SYDVKM. The V and J ends lost 1 base and 7 bases respectively, with 17 bases between them. The CDR3 has 16 residues. The CDR3 DNA sequence: TGTGCCAGCAGTTTATATACAGGGCGAGGGAGGAATGAGCAGTTCTTC. Translation: CASSLYTGRGRNEQFF.

The gene calls are TRBV19 and TRBJ2-2; 8 bases map to TRBD1. The CDR3 extends over 16 amino acids. With 3 bases clipped from V and 5 bases from J, the junction kept 8 bases outside the gene matches. In germline, CDR1 is LNHDA, CDR2 SQIVND (reference sequence). CDR3 sequence reads: CASSMLRQGATGELFF. CDR3 DNA sequence: TGTGCCAGTAGTATGTTACGGCAGGGGGCAACCGGGGAGCTGTTTTTT.

The chain recombines TRBV2 with TRBJ2-5; 10 positions agree with TRBD1. With 6 bases clipped from V and 5 bases from J, the junction kept 9 bases outside the gene matches. The CDR3 has 15 residues. CDR1 and CDR2 from the germline V gene are SNHLY and FYNNEI. The DNA of the CDR3 is TGTGCCAGCAGGCCGAGACAGGGGGCGAGGGAGACCCAGTACTTC. Translated, it gives CASRPRQGARETQYF.

This chain's CDR3 is CASSYGAAGETQYF. CDR3 sequence (DNA): TGTGCCAGCAGTTATGGCGCGGCTGGGGAGACCCAGTACTTC. The J gene is TRBJ2-5, the V gene TRBV6-6; unclear D gene. Deletions cut 3 bases from V and 5 bases from J, with 13 bases between. This CDR3 is 14 amino acids long. The V gene's germline CDR1 is MNHNY and CDR2 SVGAGI (reference sequence).

This sequence joins TRBV29-1 and TRBJ1-2; 7 nucleotides line up with TRBD1. V lost 4 bases and J lost 1; bases outside the gene matches: 15. The CDR3 spans 17 residues. Germline assignment: CDR1 SQVTM and CDR2 ANQGSEA. CDR3 nucleotide sequence: TGCAGCGTTGGCGCCGGCGGACAGGCCCGTCATAACTATGGCTACACCTTC. As protein: CSVGAGGQARHNYGYTF.

This chain connects TRBV30 to TRBJ1-2; D is unclear. Germline assignment: CDR1 GTSNPN and CDR2 SVGIG (reference sequence). Trimming took 4 bases from V and 7 from J, leaving 19 bases between them. There are 14 residues in the CDR3. CDR3 residues: CAWKAPGSGRGYTF. For the CDR3, the DNA is TGTGCCTGGAAGGCCCCCGGGTCCGGTCGTGGCTACACCTTC.

The chain is built from TRBV6-5 and TRBJ1-6, with 8 positions matching TRBD1. The V segment lost 6 bases and the J segment 5 bases; nucleotides outside the gene matches: 3. Germline V gene sequence: CDR1 MNHEY, CDR2 SVGAGI. The CDR3 length is 14 residues. The CDR3 nucleotides read TGTGCCAGCAGCCAGGACAGGGATAATTCACCCCTCCACTTT. Its protein is CASSQDRDNSPLHF.

The gene calls are TRBV5-6 and TRBJ1-6; TRBD1 is a possible D gene (6 bases). The CDR3 contains 15 residues. With 5 bases removed from V and 7 bases from J, the gap between germline ends came to 16 bases. Germline V lookup: CDR1 SGHDT, CDR2 YYEEEE. This CDR3 is CASSPLGTLNSPLHF. The CDR3 DNA sequence: TGTGCCAGCAGTCCATTGGGGACATTGAATTCACCCCTCCACTTT.